What follows are 5 T cell receptor beta chains derived from one specimen sequenced in a study of blood T cell repertoires in COVID-19. The data were produced by immunoSEQ multiplex PCR, yet TCRdb's version contains in-frame clones alone and is incomplete. Of roughly 230,000 clones listed, 75% to 90% are singletons. The sequencing sample was made of peripheral blood. These receptors came from a middle-aged man with acute or convalescent COVID-19.

The rearrangement joins TRBV19 to TRBJ2-2, with D perhaps TRBD2 (6 bases). The V gene's germline CDR1 is LNHDA and CDR2 SQIVND (reference sequence). The CDR3 sequence is 14 residues long. The germline V and J ends were trimmed by 9 bases and 2 bases, with 13 bases remaining between them. The CDR3 spells CASKTGTNTGELFF. DNA for the CDR3: TGTGCCAGCAAGACTGGGACTAACACCGGGGAGCTGTTTTTT.

Here the CDR3 reads CASSQGPPHYEQYF. CDR3 nucleotide sequence: TGTGCCAGCAGCCAAGGGCCCCCTCACTACGAGCAGTACTTC. This rearrangement joins TRBV3-1 (or the pseudogene TRBV3-2) to TRBJ2-7; D not resolved. CDR1 is LGHDT and CDR2 is YNNKEL in the germline V gene (reference sequence). The V gene lost 1 base and the J gene lost 3 bases, with 10 bases spanning the gap. This CDR3 region has 14 residues.

The chain is built from TRBV7-3 and TRBJ2-7; D gene ambiguous. V lost 1 base and J lost 2, with 9 bases in between. Germline V gives CDR1 SGHTA, CDR2 FQGTGA. CDR3 size: 14 residues. This CDR3 reads CASSLNPGPYEQYF. DNA of the CDR3: TGTGCCAGCAGCTTAAATCCAGGCCCCTACGAGCAGTACTTC.

The V call is TRBV5-5, the J call TRBJ2-5; no firm D call. V lost 2 bases and J 2 bases, leaving 10 bases between the germline ends. Germline V CDR1 and CDR2: SGHKS, YYEKEE (reference sequence). The CDR3 is made up of 14 amino acids. The CDR3 spells CASSFLTAQETQYF. The CDR3, as DNA: TGTGCCAGCAGCTTTCTAACAGCACAAGAGACCCAGTACTTC.

The chain carries TRBV18 and TRBJ2-5; tentative D call: TRBD2 (5 bases). The CDR3 has 13 residues. V was shortened by 9 bases and J by 4 bases, with 15 bases between the two germline ends. The germline CDR1 and CDR2 sequences are KGHSH and LQKENI. The CDR3 region is CASTEQGGETQYF. CDR3 coding DNA: TGTGCCAGTACAGAACAAGGAGGAGAGACCCAGTACTTC. Looking up the rest from reference TRBV18 and TRBJ2-5 gives the full variable domain: NAGVMQNPRHLVRRRGQEARLRCSPMKGHSHVYWYRQLPEEGLKFMVYLQKENIIDESGMPKERFSAEFPKEGPSILRIQQVVRGDSAAYFCASTEQGGETQYFGPGTRLLVL.